This TCR beta chain was recorded in a study of blood T cells in healthy people across ages. General observations from the study: Using unsorted PBMCs precluded a conclusive naive versus antigen-experienced comparison.

Collection of ten milliliters of peripheral blood was performed for each donor. Isolated PBMCs totaled at least 6 million in each sample. A sample-barcoded 5' primer and a J-beta primer mix were used in a second PCR of roughly 6 to 12 cycles. Per-sample output comprised a minimum of 2.5 million paired-end reads containing CDR3. TCRdb reprocessed the 5' RACE reads with MiXCR, giving one entry per CDR3 protein. The sample lists around 800,000 distinct CDR3 sequences, less than 70% occurring once. Germline V gene lookup returns CDR1 KGHDR and CDR2 SFDVKD. The CDR3 extends over 14 amino acids. Turning to this clonotype: The antigen remains undetermined. A much more abundant neighbour one base away suggests this may be a read error.

The chain couples TRBV24-1 to TRBJ2-1; perhaps TRBD1 as D (5 bases). The material sequenced was blood. The sequence was obtained from a man aged 80 or over in good health. The CDR3 DNA is TGTGCCACCAGTGACGACAGAACGGACAAGGAGCAGTTCTTC. Encoded protein: CATSDDRTDKEQFF.